This T cell receptor beta chain derives from a study of blood T cell repertoires in COVID-19. Background on the study: Acute-phase and convalescent COVID-19 samples originated in the United States, Italy and Spain.

The protocol was immunoSEQ multiplex PCR, while the TCRdb copy is restricted to in-frame clones and leaves out a portion. This table has 210,000 or so clones, roughly 87% appearing once. The trim removed 5 bases at V and 7 bases at J, leaving 6 bases unmatched. The germline V gene encodes CDR1 SGDLS and CDR2 YYNGEE. The CDR3 has 13 amino acids. The material sequenced was peripheral blood. The chain has TRBV9 and TRBJ1-2; TRBD1 agrees at 9 bases. The TCR was taken from a woman under 30 who had recovered from COVID-19. The CDR3 reads CASSGTGMSGYTF. The CDR3 DNA reads TGTGCCAGCAGTGGGACAGGGATGAGTGGCTACACCTTC.